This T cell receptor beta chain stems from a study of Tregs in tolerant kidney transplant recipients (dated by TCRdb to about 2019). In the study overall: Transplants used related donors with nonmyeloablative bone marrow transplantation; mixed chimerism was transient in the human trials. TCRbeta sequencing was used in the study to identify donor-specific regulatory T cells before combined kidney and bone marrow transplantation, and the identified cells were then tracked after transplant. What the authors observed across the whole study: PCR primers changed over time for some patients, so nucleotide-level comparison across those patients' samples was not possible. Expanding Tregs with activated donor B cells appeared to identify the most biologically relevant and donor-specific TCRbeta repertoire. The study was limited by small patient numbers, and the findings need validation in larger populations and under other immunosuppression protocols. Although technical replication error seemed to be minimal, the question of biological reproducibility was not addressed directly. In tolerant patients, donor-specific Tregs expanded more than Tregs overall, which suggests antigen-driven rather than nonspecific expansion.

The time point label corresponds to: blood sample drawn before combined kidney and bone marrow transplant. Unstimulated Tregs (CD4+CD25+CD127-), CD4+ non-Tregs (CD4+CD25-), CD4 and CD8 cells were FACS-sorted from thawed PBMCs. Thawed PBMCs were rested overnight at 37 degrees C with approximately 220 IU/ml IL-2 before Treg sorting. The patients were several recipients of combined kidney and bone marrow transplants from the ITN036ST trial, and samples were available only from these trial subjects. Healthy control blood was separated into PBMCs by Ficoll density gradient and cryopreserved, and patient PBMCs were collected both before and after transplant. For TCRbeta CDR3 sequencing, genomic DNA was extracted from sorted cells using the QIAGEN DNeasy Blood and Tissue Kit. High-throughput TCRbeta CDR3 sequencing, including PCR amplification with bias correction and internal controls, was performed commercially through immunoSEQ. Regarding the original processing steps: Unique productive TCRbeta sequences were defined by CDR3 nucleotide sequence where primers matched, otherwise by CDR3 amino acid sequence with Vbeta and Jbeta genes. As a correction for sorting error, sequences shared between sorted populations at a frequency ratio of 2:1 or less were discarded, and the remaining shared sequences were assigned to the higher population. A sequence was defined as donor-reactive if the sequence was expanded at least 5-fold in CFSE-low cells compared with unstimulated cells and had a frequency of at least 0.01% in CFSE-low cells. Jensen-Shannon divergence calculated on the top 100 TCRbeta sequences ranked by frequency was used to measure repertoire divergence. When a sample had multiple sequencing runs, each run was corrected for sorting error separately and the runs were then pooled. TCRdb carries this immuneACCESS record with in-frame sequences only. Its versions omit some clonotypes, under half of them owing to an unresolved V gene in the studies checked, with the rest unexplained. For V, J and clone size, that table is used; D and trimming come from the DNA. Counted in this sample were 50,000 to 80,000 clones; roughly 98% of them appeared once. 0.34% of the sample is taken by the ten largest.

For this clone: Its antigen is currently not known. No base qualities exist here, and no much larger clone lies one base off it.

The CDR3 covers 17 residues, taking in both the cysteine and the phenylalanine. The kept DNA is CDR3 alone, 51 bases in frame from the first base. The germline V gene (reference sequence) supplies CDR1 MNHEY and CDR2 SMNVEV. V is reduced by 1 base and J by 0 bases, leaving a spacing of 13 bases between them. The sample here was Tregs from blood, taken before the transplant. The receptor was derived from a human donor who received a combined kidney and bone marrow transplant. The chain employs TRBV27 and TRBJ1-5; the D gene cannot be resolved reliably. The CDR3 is CASSLFAGIYSNQPQHF. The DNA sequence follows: TGTGCCAGCAGTTTATTTGCAGGAATCTATAGCAATCAGCCCCAGCATTTT.